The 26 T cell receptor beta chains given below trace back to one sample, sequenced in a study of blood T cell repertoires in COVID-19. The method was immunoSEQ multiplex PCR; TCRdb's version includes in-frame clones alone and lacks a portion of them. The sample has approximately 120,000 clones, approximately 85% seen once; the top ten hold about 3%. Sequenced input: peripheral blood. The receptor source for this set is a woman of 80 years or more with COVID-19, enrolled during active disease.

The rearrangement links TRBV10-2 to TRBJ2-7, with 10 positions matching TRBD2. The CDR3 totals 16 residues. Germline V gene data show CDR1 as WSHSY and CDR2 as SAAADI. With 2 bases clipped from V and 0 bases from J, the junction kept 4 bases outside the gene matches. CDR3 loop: CASSEKGLAHSYEQYF. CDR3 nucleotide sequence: TGCGCCAGCAGTGAGAAGGGACTAGCGCACTCCTACGAGCAGTACTTC.

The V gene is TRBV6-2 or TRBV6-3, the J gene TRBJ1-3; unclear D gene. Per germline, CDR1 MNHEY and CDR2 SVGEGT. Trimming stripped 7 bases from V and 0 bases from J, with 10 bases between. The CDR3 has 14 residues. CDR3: CASIPAGSGNTIYF. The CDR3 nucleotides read TGTGCCAGCATCCCGGCGGGCTCTGGAAACACCATATATTTT.

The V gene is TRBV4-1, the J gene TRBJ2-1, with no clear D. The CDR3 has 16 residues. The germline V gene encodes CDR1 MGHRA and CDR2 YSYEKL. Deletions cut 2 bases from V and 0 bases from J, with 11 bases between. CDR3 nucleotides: TGCGCCAGCAGCCAACAGAGCGCGGCCTCCTACAATGAGCAGTTCTTC. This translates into CASSQQSAASYNEQFF.

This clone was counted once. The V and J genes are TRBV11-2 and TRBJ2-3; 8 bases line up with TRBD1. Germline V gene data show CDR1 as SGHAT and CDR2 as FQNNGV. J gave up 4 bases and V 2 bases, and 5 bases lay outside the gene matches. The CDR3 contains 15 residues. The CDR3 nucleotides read TGTGCCAGCAGCTTAACAGGGGGTTTTTCAGATACGCAGTATTTT. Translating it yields CASSLTGGFSDTQYF. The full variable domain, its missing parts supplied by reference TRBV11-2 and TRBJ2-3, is EAGVAQSPRYKIIEKRQSVAFWCNPISGHATLYWYQQILGQGPKLLIQFQNNGVVDDSQLPKDRFSAERLKGVDSTLKIQPAKLEDSAVYLCASSLTGGFSDTQYFGPGTRLTVL.

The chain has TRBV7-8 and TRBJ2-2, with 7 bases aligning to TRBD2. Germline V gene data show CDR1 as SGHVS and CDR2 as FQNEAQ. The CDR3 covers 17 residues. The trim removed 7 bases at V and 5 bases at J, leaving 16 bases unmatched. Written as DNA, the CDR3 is TGTGCCAGCAACCCCCTCGGTGGCGGGAGTACTACCGGGGAGCTGTTTTTT. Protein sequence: CASNPLGGGSTTGELFF.

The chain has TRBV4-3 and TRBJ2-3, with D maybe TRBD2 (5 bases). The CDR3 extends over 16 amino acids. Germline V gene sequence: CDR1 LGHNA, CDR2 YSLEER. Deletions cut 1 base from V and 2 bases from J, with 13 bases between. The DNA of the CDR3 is TGCGCCAGCAGCCAAGGCGCGAGGACTGTCACAGATACGCAGTATTTT. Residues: CASSQGARTVTDTQYF.

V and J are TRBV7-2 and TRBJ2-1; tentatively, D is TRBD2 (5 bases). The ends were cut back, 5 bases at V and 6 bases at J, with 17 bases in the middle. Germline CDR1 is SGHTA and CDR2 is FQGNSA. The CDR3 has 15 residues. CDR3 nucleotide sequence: TGTGCCAGCAGCCTACGGTGGGAGTCGATCAATGAGCAGTTCTTC. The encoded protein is CASSLRWESINEQFF. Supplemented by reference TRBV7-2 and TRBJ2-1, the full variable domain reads GAGVSQSPSNKVTEKGKDVELRCDPISGHTALYWYRQSLGQGLEFLIYFQGNSAPDKSGLPSDRFSAERTGGSVSTLTIQRTQQEDSAVYLCASSLRWESINEQFFGPGTRLTVL.

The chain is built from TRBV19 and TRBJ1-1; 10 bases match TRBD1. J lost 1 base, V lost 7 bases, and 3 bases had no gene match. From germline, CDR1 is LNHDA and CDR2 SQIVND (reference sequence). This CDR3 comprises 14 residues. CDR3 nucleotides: TGTGCCAGTATTCGGGACAGGGGGAACACTGAAGCTTTCTTT. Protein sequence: CASIRDRGNTEAFF.

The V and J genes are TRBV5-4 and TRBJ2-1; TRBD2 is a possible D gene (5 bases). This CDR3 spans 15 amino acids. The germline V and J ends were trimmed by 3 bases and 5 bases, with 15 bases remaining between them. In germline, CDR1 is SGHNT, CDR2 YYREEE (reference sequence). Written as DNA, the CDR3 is TGTGCCAGCAGCTCCACCCAGACTAAAAACAATGAGCAGTTCTTC. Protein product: CASSSTQTKNNEQFF.

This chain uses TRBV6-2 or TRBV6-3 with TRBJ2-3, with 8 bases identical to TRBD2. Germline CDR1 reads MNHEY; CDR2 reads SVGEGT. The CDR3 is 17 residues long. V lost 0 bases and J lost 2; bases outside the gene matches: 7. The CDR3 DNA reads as TGTGCCAGCAGTTACTCCTCTCGGGAGGGCCCCACAGATACGCAGTATTTT. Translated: CASSYSSREGPTDTQYF.

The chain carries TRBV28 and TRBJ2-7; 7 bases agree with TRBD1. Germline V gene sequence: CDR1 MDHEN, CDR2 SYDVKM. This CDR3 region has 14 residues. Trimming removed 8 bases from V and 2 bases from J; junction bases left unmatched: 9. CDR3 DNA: TGTGCCAGCCTAAGGACAGGATTAACCTACGAGCAGTACTTC. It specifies CASLRTGLTYEQYF.

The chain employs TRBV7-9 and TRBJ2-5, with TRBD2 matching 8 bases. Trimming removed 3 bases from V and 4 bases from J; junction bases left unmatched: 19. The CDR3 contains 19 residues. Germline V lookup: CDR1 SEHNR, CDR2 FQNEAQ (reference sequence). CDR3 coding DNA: TGTGCCAGCAGCTTGTGGAATGGGCGGACTAGCTTAAGGGGAGAGACCCAGTACTTC. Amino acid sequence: CASSLWNGRTSLRGETQYF.

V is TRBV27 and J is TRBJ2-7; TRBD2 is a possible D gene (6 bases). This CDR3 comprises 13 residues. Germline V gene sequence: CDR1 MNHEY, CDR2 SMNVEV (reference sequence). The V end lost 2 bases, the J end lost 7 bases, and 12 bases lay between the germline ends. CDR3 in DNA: TGTGCCAGCAGTTTAAAACTAGCATATGAGCAGTACTTC. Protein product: CASSLKLAYEQYF.

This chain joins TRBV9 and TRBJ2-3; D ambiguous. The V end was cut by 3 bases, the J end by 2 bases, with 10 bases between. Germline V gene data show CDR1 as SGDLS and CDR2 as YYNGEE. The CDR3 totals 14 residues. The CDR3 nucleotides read TGTGCCAGCAGCGCCCCCCAAAACACAGATACGCAGTATTTT. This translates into CASSAPQNTDTQYF.

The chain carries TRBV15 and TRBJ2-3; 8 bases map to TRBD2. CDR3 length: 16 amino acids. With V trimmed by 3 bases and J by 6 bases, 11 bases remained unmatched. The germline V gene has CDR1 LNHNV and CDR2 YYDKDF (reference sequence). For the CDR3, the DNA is TGTGCCACCAGCAGGACAGCGAGCGGGAGTAGGGATACGCAGTATTTT. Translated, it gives CATSRTASGSRDTQYF.

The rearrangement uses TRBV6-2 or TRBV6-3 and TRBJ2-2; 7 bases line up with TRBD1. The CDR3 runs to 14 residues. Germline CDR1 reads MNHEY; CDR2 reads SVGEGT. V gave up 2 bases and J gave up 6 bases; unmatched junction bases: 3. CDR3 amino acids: CASSYRQGPGELFF. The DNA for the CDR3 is TGTGCCAGCAGTTACCGACAGGGTCCCGGGGAGCTGTTTTTT.

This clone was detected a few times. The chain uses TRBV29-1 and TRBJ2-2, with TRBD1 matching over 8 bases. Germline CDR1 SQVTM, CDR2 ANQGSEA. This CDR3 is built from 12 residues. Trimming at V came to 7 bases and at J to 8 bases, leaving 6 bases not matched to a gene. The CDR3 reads CSARTGRGELFF. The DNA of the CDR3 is TGCAGCGCCCGGACAGGGCGGGGGGAGCTGTTTTTT.

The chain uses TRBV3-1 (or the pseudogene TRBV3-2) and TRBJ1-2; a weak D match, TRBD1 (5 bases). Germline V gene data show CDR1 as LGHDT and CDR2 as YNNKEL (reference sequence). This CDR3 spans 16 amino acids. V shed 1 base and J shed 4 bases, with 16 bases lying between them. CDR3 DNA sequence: TGTGCCAGCAGCCAAGCCCATACAAGGGGCTCCTATGGCTACACCTTC. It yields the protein CASSQAHTRGSYGYTF.

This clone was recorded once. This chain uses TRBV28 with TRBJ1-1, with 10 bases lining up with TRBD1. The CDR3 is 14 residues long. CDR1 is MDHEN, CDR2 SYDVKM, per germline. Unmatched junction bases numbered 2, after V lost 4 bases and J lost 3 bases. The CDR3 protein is CASSSGQGDTEAFF. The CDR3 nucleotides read TGTGCCAGCAGTTCAGGACAGGGGGACACTGAAGCTTTCTTT.

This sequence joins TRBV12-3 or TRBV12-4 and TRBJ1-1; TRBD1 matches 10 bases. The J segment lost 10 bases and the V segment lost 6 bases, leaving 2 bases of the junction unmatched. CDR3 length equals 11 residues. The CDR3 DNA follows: TGTGCCAGCAGGACAGGGGGCCGAGCTTTCTTT. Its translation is CASRTGGRAFF.

CDR3 sequence reads: CASSLSIHGTDTQYF. The CDR3 bases are TGTGCCAGCAGCTTATCTATCCATGGCACAGATACGCAGTATTTT. This rearrangement joins TRBV7-2 to TRBJ2-3; D ambiguous. CDR1 is SGHTA, CDR2 FQGNSA, per germline. The CDR3 covers 15 residues. Trimming took off 2 bases at V and 1 base at J, with 10 bases between the two ends.

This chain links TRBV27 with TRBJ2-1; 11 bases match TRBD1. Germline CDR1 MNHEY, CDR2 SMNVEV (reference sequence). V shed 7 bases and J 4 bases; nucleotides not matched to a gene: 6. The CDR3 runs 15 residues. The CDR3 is CASTGDRGLYNEQFF. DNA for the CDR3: TGTGCCAGCACCGGGGACAGGGGGTTGTACAATGAGCAGTTCTTC.

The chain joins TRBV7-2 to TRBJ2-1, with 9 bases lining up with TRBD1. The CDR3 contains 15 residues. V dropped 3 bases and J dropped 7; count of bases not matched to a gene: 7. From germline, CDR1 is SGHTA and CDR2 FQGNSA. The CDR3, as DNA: TGTGCCAGCAGCTTTCGACAGGGGGAGGTAAATGAGCAGTTCTTC. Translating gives CASSFRQGEVNEQFF. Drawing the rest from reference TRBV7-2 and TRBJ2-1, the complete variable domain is GAGVSQSPSNKVTEKGKDVELRCDPISGHTALYWYRQSLGQGLEFLIYFQGNSAPDKSGLPSDRFSAERTGGSVSTLTIQRTQQEDSAVYLCASSFRQGEVNEQFFGPGTRLTVL.

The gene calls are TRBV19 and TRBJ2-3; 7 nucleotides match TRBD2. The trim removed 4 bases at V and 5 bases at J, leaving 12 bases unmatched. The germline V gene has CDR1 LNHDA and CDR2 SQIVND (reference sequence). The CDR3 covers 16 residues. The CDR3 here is CASSSLAAGVGDTQYF. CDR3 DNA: TGTGCCAGTAGTAGCCTCGCGGCGGGAGTGGGAGATACGCAGTATTTT.

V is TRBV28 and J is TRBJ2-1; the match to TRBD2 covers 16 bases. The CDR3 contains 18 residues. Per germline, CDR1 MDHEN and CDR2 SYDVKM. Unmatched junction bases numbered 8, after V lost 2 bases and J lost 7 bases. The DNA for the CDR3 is TGTGCCAGCAGTTTACCCGGGACTAGCGGGAGGGTCGGGAATGAGCAGTTCTTC. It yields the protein CASSLPGTSGRVGNEQFF.

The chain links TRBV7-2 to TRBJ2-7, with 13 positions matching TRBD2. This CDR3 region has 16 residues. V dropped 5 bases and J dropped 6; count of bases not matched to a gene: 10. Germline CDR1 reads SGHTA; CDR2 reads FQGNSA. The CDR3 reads CASSPSQLAGGPEQYF. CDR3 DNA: TGTGCCAGCAGCCCGTCCCAACTAGCGGGAGGGCCCGAGCAGTACTTC.